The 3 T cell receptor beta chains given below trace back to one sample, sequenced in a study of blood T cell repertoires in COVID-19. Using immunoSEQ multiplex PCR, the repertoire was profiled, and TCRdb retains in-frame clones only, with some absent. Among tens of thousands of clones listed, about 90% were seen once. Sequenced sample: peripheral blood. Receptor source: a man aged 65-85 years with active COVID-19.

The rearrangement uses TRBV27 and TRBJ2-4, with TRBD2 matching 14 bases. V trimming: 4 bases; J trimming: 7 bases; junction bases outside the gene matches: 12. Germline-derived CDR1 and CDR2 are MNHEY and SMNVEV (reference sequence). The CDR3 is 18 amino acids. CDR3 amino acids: CASSSYSGTSGSRNIQYF. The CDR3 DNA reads TGTGCCAGCAGTTCGTACTCCGGGACTAGCGGGAGTAGGAACATTCAGTACTTC.

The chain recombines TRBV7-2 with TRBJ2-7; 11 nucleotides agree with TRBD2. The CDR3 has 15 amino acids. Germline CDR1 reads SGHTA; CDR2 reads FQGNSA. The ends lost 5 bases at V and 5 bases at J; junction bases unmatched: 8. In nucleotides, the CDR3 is TGTGCCAGCAGCCTACAACTAGCGGGAGAACACGAGCAGTACTTC. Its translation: CASSLQLAGEHEQYF.

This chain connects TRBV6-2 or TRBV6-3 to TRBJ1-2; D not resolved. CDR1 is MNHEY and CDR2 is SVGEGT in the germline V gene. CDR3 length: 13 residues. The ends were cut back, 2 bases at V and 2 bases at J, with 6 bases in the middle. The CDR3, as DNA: TGTGCCAGCAGTTACAGGGAGAACTATGGCTACACCTTC. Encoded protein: CASSYRENYGYTF.